These T cell receptor beta chains were read from a single sample in a study of blood T cell repertoires in COVID-19. Profiling relied on immunoSEQ multiplex PCR, and the TCRdb table lists in-frame clones only, not all of them. The sample holds about 160,000 clones, around 87% seen once. The sequenced material came from PBMCs or T cells enriched from blood (not recorded which). The receptors stem from a woman aged 50 to 60 who had recovered from COVID-19. Each CDR3 is given with its conserved first and last residue. D genes are given only for firm matches. Size is omitted from some rows. Given values are once, few, many or a class for expanded clones.

TRBV5-4,TRBD2,TRBJ2-5,-,TGTGCCAGCAGCTTAGGTAGCGGGGGGGGTCAAGAGACCCAGTACTTC,CASSLGSGGGQETQYF
TRBV5-1,TRBD1,TRBJ1-2,-,TGCGCCAGCAGCTTGGTAGGACAGGGGCTGGATGGCTACACCTTC,CASSLVGQGLDGYTF
TRBV5-1,TRBD2,TRBJ2-5,-,TGCGCCAGCAGCTTGGCCCCTAGCGGGGGGGCTTCACAAGAGACCCAGTACTTC,CASSLAPSGGASQETQYF
TRBV11-2,TRBD2,TRBJ2-3,-,TGTGCCAGCAGCCCTCTCGCGGGGGGGCTAGATACGCAGTATTTT,CASSPLAGGLDTQYF
TRBV27,-,TRBJ2-7,-,TGTGCCAGCAGTTCAAGGGGCCTGGAAAACTACGAGCAGTACTTC,CASSSRGLENYEQYF
TRBV13,TRBD1,TRBJ1-2,-,TGTGCCAGCGGGGACAGGGGGGCCTTTAACTATGGCTACACCTTC,CASGDRGAFNYGYTF
TRBV29-1,-,TRBJ1-2,-,TGCAGCGTGGAGTCTAACTATGGCTACACCTTC,CSVESNYGYTF
TRBV29-1,TRBD1,TRBJ1-1,once,TGCAGCGTTCTCGACAGGGTCATGGGCACTGAAGCTTTCTTT,CSVLDRVMGTEAFF
TRBV15,-,TRBJ2-2,-,TGTGCCACCAGCAGAATCGGACAGTCGCTCACCGGGGAGCTGTTTTTT,CATSRIGQSLTGELFF
TRBV7-6,TRBD1,TRBJ1-6,once,TGTGCCAGCAGCTTAGCGGCGGGACAGGAATCACCCCTCCACTTT,CASSLAAGQESPLHF
TRBV6-2/TRBV6-3,TRBD1,TRBJ1-5,once,TGTGCCAGCAGTTACGAAGACAGGGGATATAGCAATCAGCCCCAGCATTTT,CASSYEDRGYSNQPQHF
TRBV5-1,TRBD1,TRBJ1-2,-,TGCGCCAGCAGCTTGGCAGGTCCGGGACAGGGGTATGGCTACACCTTC,CASSLAGPGQGYGYTF
TRBV7-2,TRBD1,TRBJ2-5,-,TGTGCCAGCAGCTTAGAGGGACAGGCTAGAAAAGAGACCCAGTACTTC,CASSLEGQARKETQYF
TRBV18,-,TRBJ2-7,once,TGTGCCAGCTCACCGGTCGGCTACGAGCAGTACTTC,CASSPVGYEQYF
TRBV11-2,-,TRBJ2-4,-,TGTGCCAGCAGCTTAGAACCAGCCGGAGCAAAAAACATTCAGTACTTC,CASSLEPAGAKNIQYF
TRBV5-1,TRBD1,TRBJ1-6,-,TGCGCCAGCAGCTTGGAGCAGGGGGCGCAGGTCCCATCACCCCTCCACTTT,CASSLEQGAQVPSPLHF
TRBV7-3,-,TRBJ2-1,-,TGTGCCAGCAGCACCCAGGGGGGTAATGAGCAGTTCTTC,CASSTQGGNEQFF
TRBV7-2,-,TRBJ2-5,-,TGTGCCAGCACACCGAGGGGAGGAGAGACCCAGTACTTC,CASTPRGGETQYF
TRBV30,TRBD2,TRBJ2-3,-,TGTGCCTGGAGTGTTTCCGGGGGGGGCACAGATACGCAGTATTTT,CAWSVSGGGTDTQYF
TRBV27,TRBD1,TRBJ1-4,-,TGTGCCAGCAGTCCAGACAGGGGTGGGGAAAAACTGTTTTTT,CASSPDRGGEKLFF
TRBV7-8,-,TRBJ2-2,-,TGTGCCAGCAGCCCCAGGACAGTCTCCACCGGGGAGCTGTTTTTT,CASSPRTVSTGELFF
TRBV7-6,TRBD1,TRBJ1-6,-,TGTGCCAGCAGCGACAGACAGGGGGGAGGCTCACCCCTCCACTTT,CASSDRQGGGSPLHF
TRBV24-1,-,TRBJ1-2,few,TGTGCCACCAGTGATTTAGAGGACAGAAGTGGTTACACCTTC,CATSDLEDRSGYTF
TRBV10-2,TRBD2,TRBJ2-3,-,TGCGCCAGCAGGGGAGGGGTAGATACGCAGTATTTT,CASRGGVDTQYF
TRBV29-1,TRBD2,TRBJ2-3,-,TGCAGCACCCAGCGGGGGAAAGATACGCAGTATTTT,CSTQRGKDTQYF
TRBV9,TRBD1,TRBJ2-1,-,TGTGCCAGCGGGAACAGGGGCCGCAGTGATGAGCAGTTCTTC,CASGNRGRSDEQFF
TRBV2,TRBD1,TRBJ2-1,-,TGTGCCAGCAGCGGACAGGGTAACAATGAGCAGTTCTTC,CASSGQGNNEQFF
TRBV19,-,TRBJ1-2,-,TGTGTCAGTAGAAGGGGCGTAAACTATGGCTACACCTTC,CVSRRGVNYGYTF
TRBV6-6,-,TRBJ1-2,-,TGTGCCAGCAGTGACCCGGGACATTCTAACTATGGCTACACCTTC,CASSDPGHSNYGYTF
TRBV9,-,TRBJ1-1,few,TGTGCCAGCAGCGTAGCGGGAGGATATGAAGCTTTCTTT,CASSVAGGYEAFF
TRBV11-2,-,TRBJ2-7,-,TGTGCCAGCAGCTTAGAACCCCTCGGGGGCGAGCAGTACTTC,CASSLEPLGGEQYF
TRBV6-5,TRBD1,TRBJ1-1,-,TGTGCCAGCAGTTACGACAGGGCGACTGAAGCTTTCTTT,CASSYDRATEAFF
TRBV30,TRBD2,TRBJ2-7,-,TGTGCCTGGGCCCCGGGGGGGTGGTACGAGCAGTACTTC,CAWAPGGWYEQYF
TRBV19,-,TRBJ2-7,-,TGTGCCAGTAATGCCCGGGGTCACTACGAGCAGTACTTC,CASNARGHYEQYF
TRBV2,-,TRBJ2-3,-,TGTGCCAGCAGTGGCACATTTCCAGATACGCAGTATTTT,CASSGTFPDTQYF
TRBV19,-,TRBJ2-7,-,TGTGCCAGTACCCGGGGGGCAGGGTACGAGCAGTACTTC,CASTRGAGYEQYF
TRBV7-6,TRBD1,TRBJ2-2,once,TGTGCCAGCAGCCCACAGGGGGCATTTGGAACCGGGGAGCTGTTTTTT,CASSPQGAFGTGELFF
TRBV5-1,-,TRBJ1-4,many,TGCGCCAGCAGCGCACAACCAGGGTATGAAAAACTGTTTTTT,CASSAQPGYEKLFF
TRBV5-1,TRBD1,TRBJ1-3,-,TGCGCCAGCAGCCAAACGGGACAGGCCCTTACTGGAAACACCATATATTTT,CASSQTGQALTGNTIYF
TRBV7-8,TRBD1,TRBJ1-1,-,TGTGCCAGCAGTCAAAACAGGGGTACGGGCACTGAAGCTTTCTTT,CASSQNRGTGTEAFF
TRBV28,TRBD1,TRBJ1-2,-,TGTGCCAGCTTAGCAGGGGGGTCTAACTATGGCTACACCTTC,CASLAGGSNYGYTF
TRBV5-1,TRBD2,TRBJ2-7,few,TGCGCCAGCAGCTTGGTGGCGGGAGCCTACGAGCAGTACTTC,CASSLVAGAYEQYF